The 2 T cell receptor beta chains presented below share a single source sample, sequenced in a study of OX40 agonist ivuxolimab in advanced cancers. Measured with immunoSEQ multiplex PCR; TCRdb has only the in-frame clones, and not every one. The sample shows about 82,000 clones, 90% to 95% of them seen only once. The sample in question was CD4+ or CD8+ T cells sorted from blood, obtained in a trial of the OX40 agonist ivuxolimab. The origin of the receptors is an adult with an advanced solid tumor such as melanoma, head and neck, liver or kidney cancer.

A note on this clone: The sample has other DNA sequences that encode this CDR3 too. The genes are TRBV29-1 and TRBJ2-7; 8 bases agree with TRBD2. CDR3 length equals 14 residues. Unmatched junction bases numbered 5, after V lost 1 base and J lost 3 bases. Germline V gene sequence: CDR1 SQVTM, CDR2 ANQGSEA. CDR3 sequence reads: CSVEGGAGGYEQYF. The CDR3 DNA follows: TGCAGCGTTGAAGGAGGGGCGGGGGGCTACGAGCAGTACTTC.

The J gene is TRBJ1-1, the V gene TRBV28; D gene unclear. From germline, CDR1 is MDHEN and CDR2 SYDVKM. V was pared by 8 bases and J by 4 bases, with 14 bases between. There are 13 residues in the CDR3. The DNA of the CDR3 is TGTGCCAGCTATACGGGCTTAGTCACTGAAGCTTTCTTT. It codes for CASYTGLVTEAFF. The whole variable domain, filled in from reference TRBV28 and TRBJ1-1, reads DVKVTQSSRYLVKRTGEKVFLECVQDMDHENMFWYRQDPGLGLRLIYFSYDVKMKEKGDIPEGYSVSREKKERFSLILESASTNQTSMYLCASYTGLVTEAFFGQGTRLTVV.